This TCR beta chain derives from a study of PD-L1 blockade in urothelial cancer. Study information: Analysis of the blood was performed 3 weeks (second dose) and 6 weeks after treatment start. The median T cell count in blood samples was 141,255.

Generated by immunoSEQ multiplex PCR, the TCRdb table keeps only in-frame clones and is missing some. In the table there are some 51,000 clones, about 88% of which are singletons. Stated time point: peripheral blood 6 weeks after treatment start. The specimen comprised PBMCs, sampled around atezolizumab (anti-PD-L1) treatment. This clonotype originated in a man aged 55 to 69 with urothelial cancer.

The CDR3 DNA reads TGTGCCAGCCTTCCCTTCGGACAGGGAGGTCAGCCCCAGCATTTT. Its translation: CASLPFGQGGQPQHF. This chain uses TRBV2 with TRBJ1-5, with 8 bases identical to TRBD1. J gave up 6 bases and V 8 bases, and 12 bases lay outside the gene matches. CDR1 SNHLY and CDR2 FYNNEI come from the germline V gene. The length of the CDR3 is 15 residues.